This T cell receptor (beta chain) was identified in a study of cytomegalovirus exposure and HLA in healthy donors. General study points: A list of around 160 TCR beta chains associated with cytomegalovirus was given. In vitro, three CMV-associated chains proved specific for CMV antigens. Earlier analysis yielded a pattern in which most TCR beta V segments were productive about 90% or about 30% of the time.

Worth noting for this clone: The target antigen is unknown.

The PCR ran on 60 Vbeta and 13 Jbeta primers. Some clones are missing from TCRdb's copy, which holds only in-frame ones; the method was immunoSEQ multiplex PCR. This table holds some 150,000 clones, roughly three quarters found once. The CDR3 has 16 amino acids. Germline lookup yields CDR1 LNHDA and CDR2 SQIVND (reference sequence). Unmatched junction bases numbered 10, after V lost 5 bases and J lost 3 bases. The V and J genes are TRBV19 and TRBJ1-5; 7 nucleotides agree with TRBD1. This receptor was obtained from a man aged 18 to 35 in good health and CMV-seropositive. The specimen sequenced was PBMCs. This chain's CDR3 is CASSLRGQWINQPQHF. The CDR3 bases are TGTGCCAGTAGTCTGAGGGGACAGTGGATCAATCAGCCCCAGCATTTT.